This TCR beta chain derives from a study of OX40 agonist ivuxolimab in advanced cancers. The CDR3 has 18 amino acids. Per germline, CDR1 LNHDA and CDR2 SQIVND (reference sequence). The V and J ends lost 1 base and 4 bases, in that order; junction bases with no gene match: 11. Clones were sequenced by immunoSEQ multiplex PCR, and TCRdb holds only the in-frame ones, with some missing. The table records 15,000 to 25,000 clones, 85% to 90% of them present only once. The chain is built from TRBV19 and TRBJ2-1, with 9 bases matching TRBD1. The material sequenced was CD4+ or CD8+ T cells sorted from blood, taken in a trial of the OX40 agonist ivuxolimab. The sequence was collected from an adult with an advanced solid tumor such as melanoma, head and neck, liver or kidney cancer. In nucleotides, the CDR3 is TGTGCCAGTAGTATAGTTAATACCGGGACAGGGACTTACAATGAGCAGTTCTTC. It codes for CASSIVNTGTGTYNEQFF.